Included here is one TCR beta chain sequence, with context. This specimen comes from a study of blood T cell repertoires in COVID-19. About the research overall: The study drew acute and convalescent COVID-19 samples from the United States, Italy and Spain.

Study processing details: Amplification of reference gene primers provided the estimated nucleated cell counts. Sequenced by immunoSEQ multiplex PCR; TCRdb stores in-frame clones only, minus some. That table gives V, J and clone size, and the DNA gave D and trimming. The sample records about 270,000 clones, around 86% being singletons. CDR1 SGDLS and CDR2 YYNGEE come from the germline V gene. CDR3 length equals 15 residues. V was pared by 0 bases and J by 6 bases, with 6 bases of the junction left unmatched. The sequence derives from a middle-aged man with active or convalescent COVID-19. The rearrangement joins TRBV9 to TRBJ1-5; 7 bases are shared with TRBD1. Source material: peripheral blood. CDR3 sequence reads: CASSVDGRGIQPQHF. The DNA for the CDR3 is TGTGCCAGCAGCGTAGATGGCAGGGGGATTCAGCCCCAGCATTTT.